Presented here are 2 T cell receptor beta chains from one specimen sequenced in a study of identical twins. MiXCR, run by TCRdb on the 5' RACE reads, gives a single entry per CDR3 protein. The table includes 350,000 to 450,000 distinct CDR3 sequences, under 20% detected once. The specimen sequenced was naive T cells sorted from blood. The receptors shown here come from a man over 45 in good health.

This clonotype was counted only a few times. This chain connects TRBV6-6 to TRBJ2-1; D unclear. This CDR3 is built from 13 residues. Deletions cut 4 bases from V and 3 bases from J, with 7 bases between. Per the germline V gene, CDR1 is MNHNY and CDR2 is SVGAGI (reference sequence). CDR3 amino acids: CASSLDYYNEQFF. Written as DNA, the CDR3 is TGTGCCAGCAGTTTGGATTACTACAATGAGCAGTTCTTC.

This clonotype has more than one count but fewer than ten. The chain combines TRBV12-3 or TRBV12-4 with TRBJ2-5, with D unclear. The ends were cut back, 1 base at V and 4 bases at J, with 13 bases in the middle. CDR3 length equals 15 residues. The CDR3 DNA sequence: TGTGCCAGCAGTTTAGGGCTATCACGAGGAGAGACCCAGTACTTC. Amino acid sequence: CASSLGLSRGETQYF.